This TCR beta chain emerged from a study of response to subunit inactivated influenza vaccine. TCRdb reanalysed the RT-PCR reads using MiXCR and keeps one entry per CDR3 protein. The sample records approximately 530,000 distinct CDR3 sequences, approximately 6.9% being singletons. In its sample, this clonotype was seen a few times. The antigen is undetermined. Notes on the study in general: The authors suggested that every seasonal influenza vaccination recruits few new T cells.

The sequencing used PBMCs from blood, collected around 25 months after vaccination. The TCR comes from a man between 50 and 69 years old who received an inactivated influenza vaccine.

Here the CDR3 reads CASSSGLPHEQYF. CDR3 bases: TGTGCCAGCAGTTCAGGGTTACCTCACGAGCAGTACTTC. This chain joins TRBV12-3 or TRBV12-4 and TRBJ2-7; the D gene is possibly TRBD1 (5 bases). With 4 bases removed from V and 5 bases from J, the gap between germline ends came to 12 bases. The CDR3 length is 13 residues.